The clone carrying this TCR beta chain was picked up many times. Study processing details: Scientists estimated how many nucleated cells there were by amplifying reference gene primers. Libraries were prepared by immunoSEQ multiplex PCR; TCRdb keeps only in-frame clonotypes and omits some of them. V, J and clone size are those of that table, while D and trimming were read from the DNA. In the table there are 85,000 to 120,000 clones, roughly 87% of which are singletons. The data were obtained in a study of blood T cell repertoires in COVID-19. Across the whole study: Italy, Spain and the United States were the sources of the convalescent and acute COVID-19 samples.

Germline CDR1 is KGHSH and CDR2 is LQKENI. The CDR3 consists of 15 residues. V dropped 6 bases and J dropped 0; count of bases not matched to a gene: 7. The chain employs TRBV18 and TRBJ2-7; 8 bases align to TRBD2. The sequenced material came from peripheral blood. The origin of this receptor is a woman in her fifties or sixties with COVID-19, enrolled during active disease. The DNA for the CDR3 is TGTGCCAGCTCTCTTCTAGCGGGCAACTCCTACGAGCAGTACTTC. It translates to CASSLLAGNSYEQYF.